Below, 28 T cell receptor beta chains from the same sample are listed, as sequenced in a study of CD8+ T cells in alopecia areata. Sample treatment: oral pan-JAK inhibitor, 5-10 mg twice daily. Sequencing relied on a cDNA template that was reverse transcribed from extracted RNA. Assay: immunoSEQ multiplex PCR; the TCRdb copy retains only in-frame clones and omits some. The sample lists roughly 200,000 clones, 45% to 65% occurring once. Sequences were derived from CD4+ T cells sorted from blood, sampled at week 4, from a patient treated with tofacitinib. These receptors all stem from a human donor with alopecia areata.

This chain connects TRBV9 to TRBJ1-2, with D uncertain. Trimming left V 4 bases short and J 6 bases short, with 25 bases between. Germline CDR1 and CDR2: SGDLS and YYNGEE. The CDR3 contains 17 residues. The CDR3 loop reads CASSPPPGRPQRDGYTF. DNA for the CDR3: TGTGCCAGCAGCCCCCCACCGGGGAGGCCCCAACGTGATGGCTACACCTTC.

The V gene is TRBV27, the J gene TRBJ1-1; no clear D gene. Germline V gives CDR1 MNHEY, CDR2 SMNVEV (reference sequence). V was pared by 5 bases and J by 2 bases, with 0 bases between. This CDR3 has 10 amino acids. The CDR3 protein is CASSNTEAFF. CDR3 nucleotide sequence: TGTGCCAGCAGTAACACTGAAGCTTTCTTT.

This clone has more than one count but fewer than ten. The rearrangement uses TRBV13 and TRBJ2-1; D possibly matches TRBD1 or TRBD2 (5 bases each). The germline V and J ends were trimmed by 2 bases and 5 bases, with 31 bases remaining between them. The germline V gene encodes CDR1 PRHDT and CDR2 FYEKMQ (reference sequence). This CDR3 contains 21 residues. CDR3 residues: CASSLLKQAQRALKGHNEQFF. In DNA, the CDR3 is TGTGCCAGCAGCTTATTAAAGCAGGCCCAAAGAGCCCTTAAGGGACACAATGAGCAGTTCTTC.

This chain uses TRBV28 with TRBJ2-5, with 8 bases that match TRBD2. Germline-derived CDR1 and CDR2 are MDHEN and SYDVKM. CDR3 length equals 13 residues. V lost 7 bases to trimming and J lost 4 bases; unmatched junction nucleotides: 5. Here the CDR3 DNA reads TGTGCCAGCACCCGGGGGGGTGGAGAGACCCAGTACTTC. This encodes CASTRGGGETQYF. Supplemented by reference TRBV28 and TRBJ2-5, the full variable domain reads DVKVTQSSRYLVKRTGEKVFLECVQDMDHENMFWYRQDPGLGLRLIYFSYDVKMKEKGDIPEGYSVSREKKERFSLILESASTNQTSMYLCASTRGGGETQYFGPGTRLLVL.

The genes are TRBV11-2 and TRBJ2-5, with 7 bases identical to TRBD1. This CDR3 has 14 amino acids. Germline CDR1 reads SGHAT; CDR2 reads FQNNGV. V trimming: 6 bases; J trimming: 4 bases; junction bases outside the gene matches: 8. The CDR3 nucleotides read TGTGCCAGCAGGGCCCTAAGGGGGCGAGAGACCCAGTACTTC. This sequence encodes CASRALRGRETQYF.

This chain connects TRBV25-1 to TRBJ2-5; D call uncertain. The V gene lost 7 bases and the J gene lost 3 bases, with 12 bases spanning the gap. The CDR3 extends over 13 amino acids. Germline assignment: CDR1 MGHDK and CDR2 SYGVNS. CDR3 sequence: CASTAANEETQYF. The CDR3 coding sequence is TGTGCCAGCACGGCGGCTAATGAAGAGACCCAGTACTTC. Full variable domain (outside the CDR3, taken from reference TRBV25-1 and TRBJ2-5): EADIYQTPRYLVIGTGKKITLECSQTMGHDKMYWYQQDPGMELHLIHYSYGVNSTEKGDLSSESTVSRIRTEHFPLTLESARPSHTSQYLCASTAANEETQYFGPGTRLLVL.

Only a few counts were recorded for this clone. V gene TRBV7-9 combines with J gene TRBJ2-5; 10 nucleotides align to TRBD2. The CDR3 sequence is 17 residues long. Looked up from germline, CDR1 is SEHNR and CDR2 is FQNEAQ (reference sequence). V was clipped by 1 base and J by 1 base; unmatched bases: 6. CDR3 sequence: CASSLGSTSGSQETQYF. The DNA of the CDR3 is TGTGCCAGCAGCTTAGGATCGACTAGCGGGTCCCAAGAGACCCAGTACTTC.

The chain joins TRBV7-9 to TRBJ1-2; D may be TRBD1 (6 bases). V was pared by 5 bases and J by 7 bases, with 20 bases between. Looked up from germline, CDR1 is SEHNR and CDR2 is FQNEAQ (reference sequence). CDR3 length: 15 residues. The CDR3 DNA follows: TGTGCCAGCAGCATTGCACAGGGTATTGTGGGTGGCTACACCTTC. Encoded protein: CASSIAQGIVGGYTF.

CDR3 region: CSVQKDSRTDTQYF. For the CDR3, the DNA is TGCAGCGTACAAAAGGACAGCCGCACAGATACGCAGTATTTT. The chain joins TRBV29-1 to TRBJ2-3, with TRBD1 as a possible D gene (6 bases). The CDR3 is made up of 14 amino acids. Looked up from germline, CDR1 is SQVTM and CDR2 is ANQGSEA. The V end lost 6 bases, the J end lost 1 base, and 14 bases lay between the germline ends.

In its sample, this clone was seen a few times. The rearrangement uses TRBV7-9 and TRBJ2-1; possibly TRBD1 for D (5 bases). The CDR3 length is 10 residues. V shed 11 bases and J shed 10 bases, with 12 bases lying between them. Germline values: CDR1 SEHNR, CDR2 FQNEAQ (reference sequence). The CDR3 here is CASHAGEQFF. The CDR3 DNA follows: TGTGCCTCCCACGCAGGGGAGCAGTTCTTC.

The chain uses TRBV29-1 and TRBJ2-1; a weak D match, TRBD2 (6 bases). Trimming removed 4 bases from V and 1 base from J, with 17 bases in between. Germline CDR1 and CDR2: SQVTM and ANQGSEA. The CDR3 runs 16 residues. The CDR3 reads CSVVGREAASYNEQFF. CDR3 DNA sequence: TGCAGCGTTGTGGGGCGGGAAGCCGCTTCCTACAATGAGCAGTTCTTC.

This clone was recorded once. The CDR3: CASSGTPTEAFF. The CDR3, as DNA: TGTGCCAGCAGTGGGACACCCACTGAAGCTTTCTTT. The chain carries TRBV6-5 and TRBJ1-1; tentative D call: TRBD1 (6 bases). The CDR3 contains 12 residues. Deletions cut 5 bases from V and 4 bases from J, with 8 bases between. From germline, CDR1 is MNHEY and CDR2 SVGAGI.

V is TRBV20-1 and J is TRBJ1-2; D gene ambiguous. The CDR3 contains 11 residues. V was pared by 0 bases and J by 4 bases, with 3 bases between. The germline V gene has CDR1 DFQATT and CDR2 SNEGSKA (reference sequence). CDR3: CSARDTYGYTF. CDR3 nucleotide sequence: TGCAGTGCTAGAGACACCTATGGCTACACCTTC.

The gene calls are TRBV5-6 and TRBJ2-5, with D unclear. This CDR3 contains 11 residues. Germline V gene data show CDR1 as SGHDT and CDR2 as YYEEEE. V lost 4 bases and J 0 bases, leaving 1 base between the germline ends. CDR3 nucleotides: TGTGCCAGCAGCGACCAAGAGACCCAGTACTTC. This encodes CASSDQETQYF. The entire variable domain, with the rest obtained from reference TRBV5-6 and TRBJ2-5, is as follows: DAGVTQSPTHLIKTRGQQVTLRCSPKSGHDTVSWYQQALGQGPQFIFQYYEEEERQRGNFPDRFSGHQFPNYSSELNVNALLLGDSALYLCASSDQETQYFGPGTRLLVL.

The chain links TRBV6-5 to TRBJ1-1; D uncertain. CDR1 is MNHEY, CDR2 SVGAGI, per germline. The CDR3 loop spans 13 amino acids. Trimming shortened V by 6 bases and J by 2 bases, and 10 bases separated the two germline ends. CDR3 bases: TGTGCCAGCAGCCGACCCTCCAACACTGAAGCTTTCTTT. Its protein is CASSRPSNTEAFF.

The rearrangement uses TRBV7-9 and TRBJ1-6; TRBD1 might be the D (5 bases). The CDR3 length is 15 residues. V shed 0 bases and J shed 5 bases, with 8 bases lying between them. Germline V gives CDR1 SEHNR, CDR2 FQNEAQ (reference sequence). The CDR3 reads CASSLAGADNSPLHF. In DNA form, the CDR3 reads TGTGCCAGCAGCTTAGCAGGGGCGGATAATTCACCCCTCCACTTT. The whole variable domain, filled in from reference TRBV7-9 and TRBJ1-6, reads DTGVSQNPRHKITKRGQNVTFRCDPISEHNRLYWYRQTLGQGPEFLTYFQNEAQLEKSRLLSDRFSAERPKGSFSTLEIQRTEQGDSAMYLCASSLAGADNSPLHFGNGTRLTVT.

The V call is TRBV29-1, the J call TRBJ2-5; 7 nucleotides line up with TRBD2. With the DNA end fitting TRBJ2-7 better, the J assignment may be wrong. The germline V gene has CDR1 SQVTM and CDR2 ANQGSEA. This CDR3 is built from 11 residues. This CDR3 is CSATGEGEQYF. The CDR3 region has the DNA TGCAGCGCCACCGGGGAGGGCGAGCAGTACTTC.

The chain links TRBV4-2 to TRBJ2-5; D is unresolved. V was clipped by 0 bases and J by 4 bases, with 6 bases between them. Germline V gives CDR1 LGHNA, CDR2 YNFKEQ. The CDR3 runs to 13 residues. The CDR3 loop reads CASSQDPRETQYF. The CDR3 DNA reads TGTGCCAGCAGCCAAGATCCTAGAGAGACCCAGTACTTC.

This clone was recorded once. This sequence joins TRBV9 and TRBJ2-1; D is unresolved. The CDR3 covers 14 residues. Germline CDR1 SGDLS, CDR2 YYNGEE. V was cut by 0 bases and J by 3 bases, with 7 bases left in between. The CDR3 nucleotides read TGTGCCAGCAGCGTAGCCAGTGTCTACAATGAGCAGTTCTTC. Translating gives CASSVASVYNEQFF.

In nucleotides, the CDR3 is TGTGCCAGCAGGCGGCAGAACACTGAAGCTTTCTTT. The encoded protein is CASRRQNTEAFF. V and J are TRBV2 and TRBJ1-1, with D uncertain. Trimming removed 6 bases at V and 1 base at J, with 6 bases between. The CDR3 covers 12 residues. Looked up from germline, CDR1 is SNHLY and CDR2 is FYNNEI.

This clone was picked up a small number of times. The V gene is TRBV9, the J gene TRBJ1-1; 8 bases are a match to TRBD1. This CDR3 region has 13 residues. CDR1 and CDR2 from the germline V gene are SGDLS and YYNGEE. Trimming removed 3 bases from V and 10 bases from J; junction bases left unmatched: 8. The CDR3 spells CASSARQGRRAFF. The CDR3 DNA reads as TGTGCCAGCAGCGCTCGACAGGGGCGGAGAGCTTTCTTT.

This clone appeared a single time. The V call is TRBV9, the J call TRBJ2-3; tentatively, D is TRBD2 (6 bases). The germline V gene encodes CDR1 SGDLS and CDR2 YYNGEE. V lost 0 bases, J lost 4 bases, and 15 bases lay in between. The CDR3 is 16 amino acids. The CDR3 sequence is CASSVVSVTGADTQYF. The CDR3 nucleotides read TGTGCCAGCAGCGTAGTCTCGGTGACGGGGGCAGATACGCAGTATTTT.

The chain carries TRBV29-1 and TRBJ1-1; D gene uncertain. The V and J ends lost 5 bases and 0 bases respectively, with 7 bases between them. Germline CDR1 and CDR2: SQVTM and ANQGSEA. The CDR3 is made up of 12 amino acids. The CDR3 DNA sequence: TGCAGCGTTTCGGGGATGAACACTGAAGCTTTCTTT. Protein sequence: CSVSGMNTEAFF.

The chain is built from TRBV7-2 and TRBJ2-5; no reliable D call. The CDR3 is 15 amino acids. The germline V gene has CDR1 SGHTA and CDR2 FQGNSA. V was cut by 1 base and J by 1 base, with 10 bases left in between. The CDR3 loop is CASSLVWGIQETQYF. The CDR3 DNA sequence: TGTGCCAGCAGCTTAGTATGGGGAATCCAAGAGACCCAGTACTTC. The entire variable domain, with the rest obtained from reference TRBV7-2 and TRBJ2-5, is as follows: GAGVSQSPSNKVTEKGKDVELRCDPISGHTALYWYRQSLGQGLEFLIYFQGNSAPDKSGLPSDRFSAERTGGSVSTLTIQRTQQEDSAVYLCASSLVWGIQETQYFGPGTRLLVL.

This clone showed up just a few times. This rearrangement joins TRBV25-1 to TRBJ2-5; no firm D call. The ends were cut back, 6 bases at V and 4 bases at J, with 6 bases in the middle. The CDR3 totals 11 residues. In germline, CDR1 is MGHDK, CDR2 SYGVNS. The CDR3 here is CASRFRETQYF. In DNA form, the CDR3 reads TGTGCCAGCAGGTTTCGAGAGACCCAGTACTTC.

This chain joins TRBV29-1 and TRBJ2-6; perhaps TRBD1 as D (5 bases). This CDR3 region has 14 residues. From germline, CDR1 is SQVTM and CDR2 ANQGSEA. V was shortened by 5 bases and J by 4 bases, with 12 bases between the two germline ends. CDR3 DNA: TGCAGCGTTAAGCCAGGGTCAGGGGCCAACGTCCTGACTTTC. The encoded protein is CSVKPGSGANVLTF. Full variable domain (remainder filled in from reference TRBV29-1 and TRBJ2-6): SAVISQKPSRDICQRGTSLTIQCQVDSQVTMMFWYRQQPGQSLTLIATANQGSEATYESGFVIDKFPISRPNLTFSTLTVSNMSPEDSSIYLCSVKPGSGANVLTFGAGSRLTVL.

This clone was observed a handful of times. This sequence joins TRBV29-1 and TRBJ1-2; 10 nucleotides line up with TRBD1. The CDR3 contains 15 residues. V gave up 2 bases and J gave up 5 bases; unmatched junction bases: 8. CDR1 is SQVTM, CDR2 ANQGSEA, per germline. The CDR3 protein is CSVEKTGTGAYGYTF. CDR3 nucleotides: TGCAGCGTTGAAAAAACAGGGACAGGGGCTTATGGCTACACCTTC.

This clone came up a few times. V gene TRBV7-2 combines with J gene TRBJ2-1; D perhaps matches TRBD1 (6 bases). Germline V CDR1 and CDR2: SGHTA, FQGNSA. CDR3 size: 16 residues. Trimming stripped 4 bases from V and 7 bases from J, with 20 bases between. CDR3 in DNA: TGTGCCAGCAGCTCCCCACAGGGTAGGCCTAGGAATGAGCAGTTCTTC. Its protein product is CASSSPQGRPRNEQFF.